The 30 T cell receptor beta chains given below trace back to one sample, sequenced in a study of shared clonotypes between healthy human individuals. Produced via immunoSEQ multiplex PCR; TCRdb's table is partial and in-frame only. The table shows approximately 2.4 million clones, with 90% to 97% occurring only once. Sample: naive CD4+ T cells sorted from blood. Subset in this sample: CD45RA+ positively selected. All receptors derive from a young man in good health.

The chain carries TRBV6-1 and TRBJ2-3, with 10 bases that match TRBD2. The ends lost 2 bases at V and 2 bases at J; junction bases unmatched: 4. The CDR3 is 16 amino acids. Germline V gives CDR1 MNHNS, CDR2 SASEGT. The CDR3 DNA sequence: TGTGCCAGCAGTGAAATCCTAGCGGGGGACACAGATACGCAGTATTTT. Translating it yields CASSEILAGDTDTQYF.

A remark on this clone: This sample also contains other DNA sequences that code for the same CDR3. V gene TRBV30 combines with J gene TRBJ2-7; no clear D. Germline V gene lookup returns CDR1 GTSNPN and CDR2 SVGIG (reference sequence). The CDR3 loop spans 11 amino acids. V was trimmed by 1 base and J by 2 bases, leaving 3 bases between them. CDR3 nucleotide sequence: TGTGCCTGGAGTGCGCCCTACGAGCAGTACTTC. It yields the protein CAWSAPYEQYF.

The rearrangement joins TRBV7-2 to TRBJ2-7; TRBD2 agrees at 14 bases. Unmatched junction bases numbered 7, after V lost 6 bases and J lost 0 bases. CDR1 and CDR2 (germline): SGHTA, FQGNSA. The CDR3 length is 17 residues. This chain's CDR3 is CASRPGLAGGYSYEQYF. CDR3 DNA sequence: TGTGCCAGCAGACCAGGACTAGCGGGAGGATACTCCTACGAGCAGTACTTC.

The rearrangement joins TRBV10-3 to TRBJ1-2, with 8 positions matching TRBD1. Trimming removed 6 bases from V and 5 bases from J; junction bases left unmatched: 11. Looked up from germline, CDR1 is ENHRY and CDR2 is SYGVKD. The CDR3 runs to 15 residues. The CDR3 bases are TGTGCCATCAGAAGAGACAGGGGAGGATGGTATGGCTACACCTTC. Translating it yields CAIRRDRGGWYGYTF.

V gene TRBV5-1 combines with J gene TRBJ1-1; unclear D gene. This CDR3 contains 14 residues. Germline V gene data show CDR1 as SGHRS and CDR2 as YFSETQ. Trimming cost V 4 bases and J 1 base, with 11 bases left between them. In DNA, the CDR3 is TGCGCCAGCAGCCCGCTTCAGGCGAACACTGAAGCTTTCTTT. It translates to CASSPLQANTEAFF.

This chain links TRBV6-5 with TRBJ1-2, with D hard to call. The CDR3 runs 14 residues. Trimming cost V 0 bases and J 4 bases, with 9 bases left between them. Germline V lookup: CDR1 MNHEY, CDR2 SVGAGI. As DNA, the CDR3 is TGTGCCAGCAGTTACTCGACCGAGGGCTATGGCTACACCTTC. Its protein product is CASSYSTEGYGYTF.

This chain uses TRBV25-1 with TRBJ1-2, with TRBD1 as a possible D gene (5 bases). Germline assignment: CDR1 MGHDK and CDR2 SYGVNS. Trimming pared 2 bases from V and 6 bases from J, leaving 13 bases between. The CDR3 contains 14 residues. DNA for the CDR3: TGTGCCAGCAGTGAAAGTGGCAGGGTGAATGGCTACACCTTC. Its translation is CASSESGRVNGYTF.

The chain joins TRBV4-2 to TRBJ1-4; TRBD1 matches at 7 bases. Trimming took 0 bases from V and 11 from J; bases not matched to a gene: 6. The CDR3 contains 14 residues. Germline CDR1 and CDR2: LGHNA and YNFKEQ. The CDR3 bases are TGTGCCAGCAGCCAAGATCGGGAGGGGGCGAAACTGTTTTTT. Translation: CASSQDREGAKLFF.

This rearrangement joins TRBV5-6 to TRBJ1-4; D gene ambiguous. The CDR3 totals 15 residues. Per germline, CDR1 SGHDT and CDR2 YYEEEE. Trimming removed 4 bases at V and 8 bases at J, with 18 bases between. The CDR3 here is CASSPRSDPDEKLFF. Here the CDR3 DNA reads TGTGCCAGCAGCCCCCGAAGTGACCCGGACGAAAAACTGTTTTTT.

This clone was detected once. V and J are TRBV5-1 and TRBJ2-2, with D perhaps TRBD2 (5 bases). V was pared by 5 bases and J by 6 bases, with 11 bases between. Germline V gene lookup returns CDR1 SGHRS and CDR2 YFSETQ. The CDR3 is made up of 13 amino acids. The CDR3 bases are TGCGCCAGCAGTCAGGACTTGCCCGGGGAGCTGTTTTTT. Translation: CASSQDLPGELFF. Complete variable domain (other parts from reference TRBV5-1 and TRBJ2-2): KAGVTQTPRYLIKTRGQQVTLSCSPISGHRSVSWYQQTPGQGLQFLFEYFSETQRNKGNFPGRFSGRQFSNSRSEMNVSTLELGDSALYLCASSQDLPGELFFGEGSRLTVL.

The chain uses TRBV19 and TRBJ1-1; D is unclear. CDR3 size: 14 residues. Germline V gene data show CDR1 as LNHDA and CDR2 as SQIVND (reference sequence). Trimming stripped 3 bases from V and 4 bases from J, with 12 bases between. CDR3 in amino acids: CASSIPRRSTEAFF. The CDR3 DNA reads TGTGCCAGTAGTATCCCCAGACGTAGCACTGAAGCTTTCTTT.

The chain combines TRBV28 with TRBJ1-1; the D is unclear. Looked up from germline, CDR1 is MDHEN and CDR2 is SYDVKM. The CDR3 is made up of 12 amino acids. The ends were cut back, 9 bases at V and 4 bases at J, with 12 bases in the middle. This chain's CDR3 is CASSLTTTEAFF. The CDR3 DNA sequence: TGTGCCAGTTCCCTAACGACCACTGAAGCTTTCTTT.

V usage is TRBV7-2 and J usage is TRBJ1-1; D remains ambiguous. CDR1 and CDR2 (germline): SGHTA, FQGNSA. This CDR3 region has 12 residues. V was pared by 1 base and J by 3 bases, with 3 bases between. The CDR3 loop is CASSLVYTEAFF. Written as DNA, the CDR3 is TGTGCCAGCAGCTTAGTTTACACTGAAGCTTTCTTT.

This clone was observed once. Other DNA variants within this sample encode the same CDR3. The chain combines TRBV18 with TRBJ1-2; perhaps TRBD1 as D (5 bases). The CDR3 is 13 amino acids. Trimming took 3 bases from V and 5 from J, leaving 10 bases between them. CDR1 is KGHSH, CDR2 LQKENI, per germline. Here the CDR3 DNA reads TGTGCCAGCTCACCGGGGACGGAGTATGGCTACACCTTC. It encodes CASSPGTEYGYTF.

The V call is TRBV15, the J call TRBJ2-7; no reliable D call. CDR3 length: 15 amino acids. The germline V gene has CDR1 LNHNV and CDR2 YYDKDF (reference sequence). V was clipped by 1 base and J by 1 base, with 11 bases between them. The DNA of the CDR3 is TGTGCCACCAGCAGAGGCATTGCAGGTTCCTACGAGCAGTACTTC. It translates to CATSRGIAGSYEQYF.

This chain uses TRBV10-3 with TRBJ2-1, with D possibly matching TRBD2 (5 bases). Trimming removed 3 bases from V and 0 bases from J, with 12 bases in between. The CDR3 is 16 residues long. Per germline, CDR1 ENHRY and CDR2 SYGVKD. The CDR3 is CAISDSEASSYNEQFF. The CDR3 region has the DNA TGTGCCATCAGTGATAGCGAGGCGAGCTCCTACAATGAGCAGTTCTTC.

This chain connects TRBV7-2 to TRBJ1-2; TRBD1 is a possible D gene (6 bases). Between the trimmed V and J ends, which lost 6 bases and 4 bases, there was a span of 12 bases. This CDR3 is 13 amino acids long. Per the germline V gene, CDR1 is SGHTA and CDR2 is FQGNSA. As DNA, the CDR3 is TGTGCCAGCAGAAACGGACAGACCTATGGCTACACCTTC. Residues: CASRNGQTYGYTF. Drawing the rest from reference TRBV7-2 and TRBJ1-2, the complete variable domain is GAGVSQSPSNKVTEKGKDVELRCDPISGHTALYWYRQSLGQGLEFLIYFQGNSAPDKSGLPSDRFSAERTGGSVSTLTIQRTQQEDSAVYLCASRNGQTYGYTFGSGTRLTVV.

On this clone itself: This CDR3 is also generated by other DNA sequences in the sample. CDR3 residues: CASSLTGNYNEQFF. CDR3 coding DNA: TGTGCCAGCAGTTTGACAGGAAACTACAATGAGCAGTTCTTC. The rearrangement joins TRBV28 to TRBJ2-1; maybe TRBD1 (6 bases). Germline V gene data show CDR1 as MDHEN and CDR2 as SYDVKM. This CDR3 has 14 residues. Between the trimmed V and J ends, which lost 3 bases and 3 bases, there was a span of 9 bases. The full variable domain, its missing parts supplied by reference TRBV28 and TRBJ2-1, is DVKVTQSSRYLVKRTGEKVFLECVQDMDHENMFWYRQDPGLGLRLIYFSYDVKMKEKGDIPEGYSVSREKKERFSLILESASTNQTSMYLCASSLTGNYNEQFFGPGTRLTVL.

The V call is TRBV10-2, the J call TRBJ2-5, with a tentative D call TRBD1 (6 bases). V shed 8 bases and J shed 4 bases, with 14 bases lying between them. Germline V gene data show CDR1 as WSHSY and CDR2 as SAAADI. This CDR3 comprises 13 residues. CDR3 residues: CASGGSVIETQYF. The CDR3 bases are TGCGCCAGCGGGGGCTCGGTAATAGAGACCCAGTACTTC.

The chain carries TRBV5-1 and TRBJ2-7; perhaps D is TRBD1 or TRBD2 (6 bases each). Germline CDR1 reads SGHRS; CDR2 reads YFSETQ. This CDR3 comprises 14 residues. Trimming removed 2 bases from V and 3 bases from J, with 12 bases in between. In DNA, the CDR3 is TGCGCCAGCAGCTTTAGCGGACAGATCTACGAGCAGTACTTC. Its protein product is CASSFSGQIYEQYF.

The chain is built from TRBV7-2 and TRBJ2-1; no clear D gene. The CDR3 consists of 16 residues. Per the germline V gene, CDR1 is SGHTA and CDR2 is FQGNSA. The V gene lost 5 bases and the J gene lost 4 bases, with 18 bases spanning the gap. The CDR3 sequence: CASSPNAVLPYNEQFF. The CDR3 region has the DNA TGTGCCAGCAGCCCAAATGCGGTCCTGCCTTACAATGAGCAGTTCTTC.

Note on this clone: The identical CDR3 is also encoded by other nucleotide sequences in the sample. CDR3 bases: TGTGCCAGCAGCTTAAGCGGAGGCTACGAGCAGTACTTC. Protein product: CASSLSGGYEQYF. V and J are TRBV7-3 and TRBJ2-7; possible D gene TRBD2, 5 bases. This CDR3 comprises 13 residues. V was cut by 1 base and J by 3 bases, with 7 bases left in between. Germline loops: CDR1 SGHTA, CDR2 FQGTGA.

CDR3 nucleotide sequence: TGCGCCAGCAGTGAGTCTAGTATCACGGGGACCCAGTACTTC. It encodes CASSESSITGTQYF. The chain is built from TRBV10-1 and TRBJ2-5; the D is unclear. The CDR3 is 14 amino acids. Looked up from germline, CDR1 is WNHNN and CDR2 is SYGVQD (reference sequence). The V end lost 0 bases, the J end lost 7 bases, and 12 bases lay between the germline ends.

The rearrangement joins TRBV6-6 to TRBJ2-3; no firm D call. There are 12 residues in the CDR3. CDR1 and CDR2 (germline): MNHNY, SVGAGI (reference sequence). The V and J ends lost 7 bases and 2 bases respectively, with 7 bases between them. The CDR3 protein is CASISDTDTQYF. The CDR3 DNA reads TGTGCCAGCATCAGCGACACAGATACGCAGTATTTT.

The chain carries TRBV12-5 and TRBJ2-3, with 15 bases that match TRBD2. After removal of 5 bases from V and 3 bases from J, the junction contained 3 bases not matched to a gene. This CDR3 contains 16 residues. Germline V CDR1 and CDR2: LGHNT, FRNRAP. This CDR3 reads CASGPGTSGGTDTQYF. The DNA for the CDR3 is TGTGCTAGTGGTCCTGGGACTAGCGGGGGGACAGATACGCAGTATTTT.

Remarks on this clone: This same CDR3 is encoded by further DNA sequences in the sample. The chain has TRBV6-1 and TRBJ1-6; D possibly corresponds to TRBD1 (5 bases). V lost 6 bases to trimming and J lost 0 bases, with 6 bases between them. CDR1 and CDR2 (germline): MNHNS, SASEGT. This CDR3 contains 14 residues. DNA for the CDR3: TGTGCCAGCAGCCAGGGCTCCTATAATTCACCCCTCCACTTT. Protein product: CASSQGSYNSPLHF.

This chain uses TRBV6-1 with TRBJ2-1; 11 bases line up with TRBD2. The CDR3 consists of 19 residues. CDR1 and CDR2 from the germline V gene are MNHNS and SASEGT. V was pared by 2 bases and J by 3 bases, with 12 bases of the junction left unmatched. The CDR3 coding sequence is TGTGCCAGCAGTGAACTACACGTTAGCGGGAGGGCCCTCTACAATGAGCAGTTCTTC. This sequence encodes CASSELHVSGRALYNEQFF.

The chain joins TRBV5-1 to TRBJ2-5; D is unclear. Between the trimmed V and J ends, which lost 3 bases and 5 bases, there was a span of 14 bases. Per germline, CDR1 SGHRS and CDR2 YFSETQ. This CDR3 has 14 amino acids. CDR3 sequence: CASSSMNTGETQYF. The CDR3 DNA is TGCGCCAGCAGCTCTATGAACACCGGTGAGACCCAGTACTTC.

The genes are TRBV4-2 and TRBJ2-2; D might be TRBD2 (5 bases). The CDR3 sequence is 14 residues long. The V end was cut by 1 base, the J end by 6 bases, with 9 bases between. Germline V CDR1 and CDR2: LGHNA, YNFKEQ. The CDR3 DNA is TGTGCCAGCAGCCAAGTTATGGGAGCCGGGGAGCTGTTTTTT. This gives the protein CASSQVMGAGELFF.

The rearrangement uses TRBV7-9 and TRBJ2-1; 10 bases match TRBD2. J lost 9 bases, V lost 1 base, and 15 bases had no gene match. CDR3 length: 18 amino acids. CDR1 SEHNR and CDR2 FQNEAQ come from the germline V gene (reference sequence). The CDR3, as DNA: TGTGCCAGCAGCTTAGGGAAACTAGCGGGACCGGTACGGGGTGAGCAGTTCTTC. It specifies CASSLGKLAGPVRGEQFF.